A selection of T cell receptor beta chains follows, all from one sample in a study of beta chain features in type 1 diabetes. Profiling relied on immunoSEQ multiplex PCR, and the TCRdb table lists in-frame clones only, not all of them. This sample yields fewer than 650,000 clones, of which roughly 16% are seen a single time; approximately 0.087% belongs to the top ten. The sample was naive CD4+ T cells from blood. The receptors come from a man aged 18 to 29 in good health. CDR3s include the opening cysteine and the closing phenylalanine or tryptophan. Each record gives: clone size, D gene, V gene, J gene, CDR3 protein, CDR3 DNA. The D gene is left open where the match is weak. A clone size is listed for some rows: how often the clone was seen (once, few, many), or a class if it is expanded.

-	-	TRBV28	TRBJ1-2	CASRTGSRFYGYTF	TGTGCCAGCAGGACGGGATCTAGGTTCTATGGCTACACCTTC
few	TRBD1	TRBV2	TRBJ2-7	CASRAQRQGSGEQYF	TGTGCCAGCAGGGCCCAAAGACAGGGGAGTGGGGAGCAGTACTTC
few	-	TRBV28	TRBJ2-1	CASSSRLPRFF	TGTGCCAGCAGTTCCCGCCTTCCCCGGTTCTTC
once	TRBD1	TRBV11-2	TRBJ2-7	CASSRDRLYEQYF	TGTGCCAGCAGCAGGGACAGGTTGTACGAGCAGTACTTC
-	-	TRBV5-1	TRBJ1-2	CASSLGSLGFNYGYTF	TGCGCCAGCAGCTTGGGCAGTTTGGGTTTTAACTATGGCTACACCTTC
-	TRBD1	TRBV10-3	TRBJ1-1	CAISESGQGFSNTEAFF	TGTGCCATCAGTGAGTCGGGACAGGGGTTCTCGAACACTGAAGCTTTCTTT
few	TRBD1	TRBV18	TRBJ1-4	CASSPPDRGSGEKLFF	TGTGCCAGCTCACCACCGGACAGGGGTTCGGGTGAAAAACTGTTTTTT
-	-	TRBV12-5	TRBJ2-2	CASGLGTGELFF	TGTGCTAGTGGTTTGGGCACCGGGGAGCTGTTTTTT
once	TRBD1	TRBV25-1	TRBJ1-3	CASSPPTGVNTIYF	TGTGCCAGCAGCCCCCCCACAGGGGTAAACACCATATATTTT
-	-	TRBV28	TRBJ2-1	CASSQTSLLFRRNEQFF	TGTGCCAGCAGTCAGACATCTCTACTGTTCCGTCGCAATGAGCAGTTCTTC
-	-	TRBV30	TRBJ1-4	CAWSKNLDRSEKLFF	TGTGCCTGGAGTAAAAACCTAGACCGGAGTGAAAAACTGTTTTTT
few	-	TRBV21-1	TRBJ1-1	CASSKPRWGHTEAFF	TGTGCCAGCAGCAAACCCAGGTGGGGACACACTGAAGCTTTCTTT
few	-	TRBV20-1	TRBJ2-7	CSASDPYEQYF	TGCAGTGCCTCCGACCCCTACGAGCAGTACTTC
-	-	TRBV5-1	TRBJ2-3	CASSSERATDTQYF	TGCGCCAGCAGCTCCGAGAGGGCCACAGATACGCAGTATTTT
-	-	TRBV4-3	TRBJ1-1	CASSQDFTGKAFF	TGCGCCAGCAGCCAAGATTTTACAGGGAAAGCTTTCTTT
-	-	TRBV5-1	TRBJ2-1	CASSPWPGANYNEQFF	TGCGCCAGCAGCCCCTGGCCGGGAGCGAACTACAATGAGCAGTTCTTC
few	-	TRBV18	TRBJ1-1	CASSPLRNTEAFF	TGTGCCAGCTCACCACTCAGAAACACTGAAGCTTTCTTT
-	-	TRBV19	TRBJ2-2	CATMERKPTGELFF	TGTGCCACCATGGAGCGGAAACCGACCGGGGAGCTGTTTTTT